This T cell receptor (beta chain) was sequenced for a study of T cell repertoires in cytomegalovirus infection. Study results and caveats: The study identified carriers of CMV plus the relevant HLA from cumulative public TCR beta family frequency. The ex vivo response showed dominance by HLA-C-restricted CMV-specific TCR beta clonotypes.

TCRdb recomputed calls from the reads with MiXCR, one row per CDR3 protein. The repertoire holds about 260,000 distinct CDR3 sequences, with approximately 13% as singletons. Turning to this clonotype: Its antigen is undetermined.

In germline, CDR1 is SGHKS, CDR2 YYEKEE (reference sequence). This CDR3 is built from 15 residues. The V and J ends lost 4 bases and 4 bases respectively, with 15 bases between them. Sequencing was carried out using PBMCs. J is TRBJ2-1 and V is TRBV5-5; either TRBD1 or TRBD2 may fit D (6 bases each). This clonotype originated in a human donor in good health (CMV status not recorded). Some clones in this sample may be carry-over from other donors' samples. CDR3 residues: CASSLPGGAYNEQFF. The CDR3 DNA reads TGTGCCAGCAGCCTCCCCGGGGGCGCATACAATGAGCAGTTCTTC.